The subject of this entry is one TCR beta chain. This sample is part of a study of blood T cell repertoires in COVID-19. Study in general: The samples span acute and convalescent COVID-19 from the United States, Italy and Spain. T cells, B-cell-depleted T cells, or PBMCs supplied cDNA or gDNA.

Germline V gene lookup returns CDR1 SGHRS and CDR2 YFSETQ. The ends lost 0 bases at V and 4 bases at J; junction bases unmatched: 5. The CDR3 has 17 residues. Under the authors' procedure: Quantification of nucleated cells was approximated via reference gene primer amplification. Profiled with immunoSEQ multiplex PCR; TCRdb holds only in-frame clones, not every one. V and J calls and clone size are copied from that table; D and trimming were computed from the DNA. The sample lists about 270,000 clones, more than 75% occurring once. The source of this sequence is a man aged 40-55 years who had recovered from COVID-19. Sequenced sample: peripheral blood. The genes are TRBV5-1 and TRBJ2-3; TRBD2 agrees at 13 bases. This CDR3 is CASSLGTSGSPPDTQYF. CDR3 nucleotide sequence: TGCGCCAGCAGCTTGGGGACTAGCGGGAGTCCGCCAGATACGCAGTATTTT.